The 9 T cell receptor beta chains reported below all come from one sample, sequenced in a study of blood T cell repertoires in COVID-19. Sequencing used immunoSEQ multiplex PCR; TCRdb keeps in-frame clones, though not all of them. In the table there are 200,000 to 300,000 clones, more than 75% of which are singletons. Sequencing input: peripheral blood. All receptors derive from an older woman with active or convalescent COVID-19.

The V gene is TRBV10-3, the J gene TRBJ2-5; D is unclear. CDR1 and CDR2 (germline): ENHRY, SYGVKD. This CDR3 is built from 13 residues. V was pared by 4 bases and J by 2 bases, with 8 bases between. CDR3 in amino acids: CAISASLQETQYF. The CDR3 DNA reads TGTGCCATCAGTGCCTCCCTTCAAGAGACCCAGTACTTC.

The chain combines TRBV9 with TRBJ1-1; 7 nucleotides agree with TRBD1. Germline assignment: CDR1 SGDLS and CDR2 YYNGEE. The CDR3 totals 15 residues. Trimming took 3 bases from V and 2 from J; bases not matched to a gene: 7. CDR3 nucleotides: TGTGCCAGCAGCGCCCGACAGGGAGGTAACACTGAAGCTTTCTTT. Encoded protein: CASSARQGGNTEAFF.

The chain employs TRBV9 and TRBJ2-5; 10 nucleotides match TRBD2. This CDR3 has 16 amino acids. J lost 2 bases, V lost 0 bases, and 4 bases had no gene match. Germline CDR1 reads SGDLS; CDR2 reads YYNGEE. The chain's CDR3 is CASSVGQAGGQETQYF. The CDR3 bases are TGTGCCAGCAGCGTAGGGCAAGCGGGGGGGCAAGAGACCCAGTACTTC.

CDR3 nucleotides: TGTGCCAGCATCCCTTCGGGAACAGCGAACACCGGGGAGCTGTTTTTT. This translates into CASIPSGTANTGELFF. J is TRBJ2-2 and V is TRBV6-2 or TRBV6-3; possibly TRBD2 for D (5 bases). CDR1 MNHEY and CDR2 SVGEGT come from the germline V gene. CDR3 size: 16 residues. The V end was cut by 7 bases, the J end by 0 bases, with 15 bases between.

CDR3 coding DNA: TGTGCCAGCAGCGTAGGGGGACTAAGGGCAGATACGCAGTATTTT. Its translation is CASSVGGLRADTQYF. The chain uses TRBV9 and TRBJ2-3; 7 nucleotides align to TRBD2. This CDR3 is built from 15 residues. The V segment lost 0 bases and the J segment 4 bases; nucleotides outside the gene matches: 5. Germline CDR1 is SGDLS and CDR2 is YYNGEE. The entire variable domain, with the rest obtained from reference TRBV9 and TRBJ2-3, is as follows: DSGVTQTPKHLITATGQRVTLRCSPRSGDLSVYWYQQSLDQGLQFLIQYYNGEERAKGNILERFSAQQFPDLHSELNLSSLELGDSALYFCASSVGGLRADTQYFGPGTRLTVL.

This rearrangement joins TRBV19 to TRBJ1-5, with a weak D call TRBD1 (6 bases). V lost 3 bases and J lost 1, with 13 bases in between. This CDR3 region has 16 residues. Germline V gene lookup returns CDR1 LNHDA and CDR2 SQIVND (reference sequence). CDR3 DNA sequence: TGTGCCAGTAGTATGGGGCCGGGACAAAGCAATCAGCCCCAGCATTTT. Amino acids: CASSMGPGQSNQPQHF.

The gene calls are TRBV6-1 and TRBJ1-2; D might be TRBD1 (5 bases). The CDR3 totals 13 residues. Germline V gene data show CDR1 as MNHNS and CDR2 as SASEGT. The V and J ends lost 6 bases and 7 bases respectively, with 15 bases between them. The CDR3 protein is CASRAGLIGGYTF. The CDR3 nucleotides read TGTGCCAGCAGGGCGGGACTTATAGGTGGCTACACCTTC.

This sequence joins TRBV7-9 and TRBJ1-1; tentatively, D is TRBD1 (5 bases). Trimming cost V 3 bases and J 3 bases, with 26 bases left between them. CDR1 and CDR2 (germline): SEHNR, FQNEAQ (reference sequence). The CDR3 length is 19 residues. The CDR3 region has the DNA TGTGCCAGCAGCTTTGTCTCATCGGTATCGCTACGGGGGGACACTGAAGCTTTCTTT. Its translation: CASSFVSSVSLRGDTEAFF. Full variable domain (missing parts from reference TRBV7-9 and TRBJ1-1): DTGVSQNPRHKITKRGQNVTFRCDPISEHNRLYWYRQTLGQGPEFLTYFQNEAQLEKSRLLSDRFSAERPKGSFSTLEIQRTEQGDSAMYLCASSFVSSVSLRGDTEAFFGQGTRLTVV.

CDR3 region: CASSSVGTPTYEQYF. The CDR3 nucleotides are TGTGCCAGCAGTTCCGTCGGGACTCCAACCTACGAGCAGTACTTC. The rearrangement joins TRBV28 to TRBJ2-7; possibly TRBD2 for D (6 bases). The germline gives CDR1 MDHEN, CDR2 SYDVKM. Trimming removed 4 bases from V and 2 bases from J, with 15 bases in between. This CDR3 is built from 15 residues.